Following are 20 T cell receptor beta chains from one sample sequenced in a study of control samples from healthy donors and cancer patients. The table came from immunoSEQ multiplex PCR; TCRdb's copy has only in-frame clones and leaves some out. The data contain some 130,000 clones, roughly 92% of them singletons. Sequencing was carried out using blood. These receptors came from a man between 18 and 29 years old in good health.

This rearrangement joins TRBV4-1 to TRBJ2-7; 8 positions agree with TRBD1. Germline V CDR1 and CDR2: MGHRA, YSYEKL. The CDR3 sequence is 15 residues long. Trimming took 4 bases from V and 4 from J; bases not matched to a gene: 9. CDR3: CASSRLTGEMYEQYF. As DNA, the CDR3 is TGCGCCAGCAGCCGCCTGACAGGGGAGATGTACGAGCAGTACTTC.

The chain is built from TRBV6-5 and TRBJ1-1; TRBD1 might be the D (5 bases). V was clipped by 4 bases and J by 11 bases, with 17 bases between them. This CDR3 has 13 residues. CDR1 and CDR2 from the germline V gene are MNHEY and SVGAGI. CDR3: CASSSTVGGEAFF. The CDR3 DNA is TGTGCCAGCAGTTCTACCGTGGGGGGAGAGGCTTTCTTT.

The CDR3 is CASSQVGMDEQYF. In DNA, the CDR3 is TGCGCCAGCAGCCAAGTGGGGATGGACGAGCAGTACTTC. The chain recombines TRBV4-1 with TRBJ2-7; D call uncertain. Germline CDR1 MGHRA, CDR2 YSYEKL. The CDR3 spans 13 residues. V was clipped by 1 base and J by 5 bases, with 9 bases between them.

The genes are TRBV27 and TRBJ2-7; D not resolved. V lost 11 bases, J lost 6 bases, and 17 bases lay in between. The CDR3 length is 12 residues. Looked up from germline, CDR1 is MNHEY and CDR2 is SMNVEV (reference sequence). CDR3 bases: TGTGCCTCTCGGGCTTCGTTCACCGAGCAGTACTTC. Translation gives CASRASFTEQYF.

The gene calls are TRBV2 and TRBJ2-7, with D tentatively TRBD1 (5 bases). V was cut by 3 bases and J by 0 bases, with 12 bases left in between. The germline gives CDR1 SNHLY, CDR2 FYNNEI. This CDR3 comprises 15 residues. The CDR3 here is CASSEGQNLSYEQYF. The CDR3 DNA reads TGTGCCAGCAGTGAGGGGCAGAACCTCTCCTACGAGCAGTACTTC.

The chain has TRBV5-5 and TRBJ2-5, with 9 bases aligning to TRBD1. V shed 4 bases, J shed 3 bases, and the junction held 10 bases outside the gene matches. There are 16 residues in the CDR3. From germline, CDR1 is SGHKS and CDR2 YYEKEE (reference sequence). CDR3 sequence: CASSLNRGRGEETQYF. Here the CDR3 DNA reads TGTGCCAGCAGCCTAAACAGGGGGCGAGGGGAAGAGACCCAGTACTTC.

This chain connects TRBV5-1 to TRBJ2-3, with 8 bases identical to TRBD2. The J segment lost 2 bases and the V segment lost 0 bases, leaving 8 bases of the junction unmatched. Germline V lookup: CDR1 SGHRS, CDR2 YFSETQ. The CDR3 has 17 residues. CDR3 sequence reads: CASSLGLAPLLTDTQYF. The CDR3 DNA is TGCGCCAGCAGCTTGGGACTAGCGCCGTTACTCACAGATACGCAGTATTTT.

The CDR3 bases are TGTGCCAGCAGCAGGGGTAGCACAGATACGCAGTATTTT. Translating it yields CASSRGSTDTQYF. The chain carries TRBV5-4 and TRBJ2-3; possibly TRBD1 for D (5 bases). Per the germline V gene, CDR1 is SGHNT and CDR2 is YYREEE (reference sequence). Trimming took off 4 bases at V and 0 bases at J, with 6 bases between the two ends. CDR3 size: 13 residues. The full variable domain, in which reference TRBV5-4 and TRBJ2-3 provide the parts outside the CDR3, is ETGVTQSPTHLIKTRGQQVTLRCSSQSGHNTVSWYQQALGQGPQFIFQYYREEENGRGNFPPRFSGLQFPNYSSELNVNALELDDSALYLCASSRGSTDTQYFGPGTRLTVL.

This chain links TRBV4-1 with TRBJ2-2, with 8 nucleotides matching TRBD1. The germline gives CDR1 MGHRA, CDR2 YSYEKL. CDR3 size: 15 residues. Unmatched junction bases numbered 8, after V lost 4 bases and J lost 7 bases. CDR3 nucleotides: TGCGCCAGCAGCCGCGGACAGGGCCATGGCGGGGAGCTGTTTTTT. Protein: CASSRGQGHGGELFF.

The genes are TRBV7-9 and TRBJ1-4; D is uncertain. Germline V gene lookup returns CDR1 SEHNR and CDR2 FQNEAQ (reference sequence). Trimming shortened V by 5 bases and J by 0 bases, and 10 bases separated the two germline ends. The length of the CDR3 is 15 residues. The CDR3 protein is CASSTYTATNEKLFF. CDR3 DNA: TGTGCCAGCAGCACCTACACTGCAACTAATGAAAAACTGTTTTTT. Full variable domain (remainder filled in from reference TRBV7-9 and TRBJ1-4): DTGVSQNPRHKITKRGQNVTFRCDPISEHNRLYWYRQTLGQGPEFLTYFQNEAQLEKSRLLSDRFSAERPKGSFSTLEIQRTEQGDSAMYLCASSTYTATNEKLFFGSGTQLSVL.

The gene calls are TRBV5-1 and TRBJ2-1; TRBD1 matches at 8 bases. This CDR3 has 14 residues. Germline V lookup: CDR1 SGHRS, CDR2 YFSETQ. The junction had 8 bases not matched to a gene; V was cut back by 4 bases and J by 8 bases. The CDR3, as DNA: TGCGCCAGCAGCACAACGGACAGGGTTGATGAGCAGTTCTTC. Encoded protein: CASSTTDRVDEQFF.

The V gene is TRBV29-1, the J gene TRBJ1-5, with 8 bases matching TRBD1. Unmatched junction bases numbered 12, after V lost 7 bases and J lost 4 bases. In germline, CDR1 is SQVTM, CDR2 ANQGSEA. The CDR3 loop spans 15 amino acids. In DNA, the CDR3 is TGCAGCGCCCTAAGGACAGGGAATTTTAATCAGCCCCAGCATTTT. Its protein is CSALRTGNFNQPQHF. The variable domain in full, completed from reference TRBV29-1 and TRBJ1-5, reads SAVISQKPSRDICQRGTSLTIQCQVDSQVTMMFWYRQQPGQSLTLIATANQGSEATYESGFVIDKFPISRPNLTFSTLTVSNMSPEDSSIYLCSALRTGNFNQPQHFGDGTRLSIL.

The chain is built from TRBV4-2 and TRBJ2-5; 8 bases agree with TRBD1. Trimming took 1 base from V and 0 from J; bases not matched to a gene: 7. CDR1 is LGHNA and CDR2 is YNFKEQ in the germline V gene. CDR3 length: 17 residues. CDR3 in amino acids: CASSQGGTGPYQETQYF. In DNA form, the CDR3 reads TGTGCCAGCAGCCAAGGGGGGACAGGCCCGTACCAAGAGACCCAGTACTTC.

The chain couples TRBV10-3 to TRBJ2-7; D is uncertain. Germline V gene lookup returns CDR1 ENHRY and CDR2 SYGVKD. V was pared by 3 bases and J by 3 bases, with 3 bases between. The CDR3 has 11 residues. The CDR3 sequence: CAISDSYEQYF. The DNA of the CDR3 is TGTGCCATCAGTGACAGCTACGAGCAGTACTTC.

The chain joins TRBV24-1 to TRBJ2-3; 9 positions agree with TRBD1. Germline lookup yields CDR1 KGHDR and CDR2 SFDVKD. CDR3 length: 15 amino acids. The junction had 14 bases not matched to a gene; V was cut back by 12 bases and J by 5 bases. Written as DNA, the CDR3 is TGTGCCTCCTCCCCGGGACAGGGTTTGATAGATACGCAGTATTTT. Translated: CASSPGQGLIDTQYF.

CDR3 region: CASSSSFVGDTDTQYF. The CDR3 coding sequence is TGTGCCAGCAGCTCATCATTCGTGGGGGACACAGATACGCAGTATTTT. The chain carries TRBV11-3 and TRBJ2-3; the D gene could be TRBD1 or TRBD2 (5 bases each). The CDR3 length is 16 residues. In germline, CDR1 is SGHNT, CDR2 YENEEA. V lost 4 bases and J lost 2, with 16 bases in between.

The chain is built from TRBV5-4 and TRBJ2-7; TRBD1 matches at 7 bases. The V segment lost 2 bases and the J segment 2 bases; nucleotides outside the gene matches: 7. Germline V gene sequence: CDR1 SGHNT, CDR2 YYREEE (reference sequence). This CDR3 region has 15 residues. Written as DNA, the CDR3 is TGTGCCAGCAGCTTCTCCTCCGGGACAGCCTACGAGCAGTACTTC. Protein product: CASSFSSGTAYEQYF. The full variable domain, in which reference TRBV5-4 and TRBJ2-7 provide the parts outside the CDR3, is ETGVTQSPTHLIKTRGQQVTLRCSSQSGHNTVSWYQQALGQGPQFIFQYYREEENGRGNFPPRFSGLQFPNYSSELNVNALELDDSALYLCASSFSSGTAYEQYFGPGTRLTVT.

The chain carries TRBV18 and TRBJ1-1, with D unresolved. Per the germline V gene, CDR1 is KGHSH and CDR2 is LQKENI. Between the trimmed V and J ends, which lost 0 bases and 1 base, there was a span of 12 bases. This CDR3 region has 16 residues. CDR3 residues: CASSPPTWTGNTEAFF. Written as DNA, the CDR3 is TGTGCCAGCTCACCACCGACGTGGACGGGGAACACTGAAGCTTTCTTT.

The chain links TRBV11-2 to TRBJ1-1, with 8 positions matching TRBD1. With 5 bases clipped from V and 2 bases from J, the junction kept 10 bases outside the gene matches. Germline V gives CDR1 SGHAT, CDR2 FQNNGV. This CDR3 comprises 16 residues. As DNA, the CDR3 is TGTGCCAGCAGCCCATGGGGCAGGGGGCGAAACACTGAAGCTTTCTTT. As protein: CASSPWGRGRNTEAFF.

The chain links TRBV5-6 to TRBJ1-1, with a possible D match to TRBD1 (5 bases). This CDR3 contains 15 residues. The germline CDR1 and CDR2 sequences are SGHDT and YYEEEE. Trimming stripped 0 bases from V and 4 bases from J, with 13 bases between. The CDR3, as DNA: TGTGCCAGCAGCTTGGAGCTTCAGGGAATCACTGAAGCTTTCTTT. Its translation is CASSLELQGITEAFF. Together with reference TRBV5-6 and TRBJ1-1, the CDR3 gives the full variable domain: DAGVTQSPTHLIKTRGQQVTLRCSPKSGHDTVSWYQQALGQGPQFIFQYYEEEERQRGNFPDRFSGHQFPNYSSELNVNALLLGDSALYLCASSLELQGITEAFFGQGTRLTVV.